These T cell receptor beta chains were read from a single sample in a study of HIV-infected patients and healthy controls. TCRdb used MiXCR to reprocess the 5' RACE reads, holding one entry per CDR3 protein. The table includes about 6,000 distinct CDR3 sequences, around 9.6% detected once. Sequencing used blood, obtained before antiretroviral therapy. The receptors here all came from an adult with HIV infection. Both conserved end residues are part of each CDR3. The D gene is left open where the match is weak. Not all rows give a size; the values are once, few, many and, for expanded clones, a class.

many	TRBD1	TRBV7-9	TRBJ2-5	TGTGCCAGCAGCCCGTCGGGACAGCAAGAGACCCAGTACTTC	CASSPSGQQETQYF
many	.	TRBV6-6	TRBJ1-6	TGTGCCAGCGTGACAGTGAATAATTCACCCCTCCACTTT	CASVTVNNSPLHF
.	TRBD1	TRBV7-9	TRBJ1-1	TGTGCCAGCGGACTATCAGGGGGCACTGAAGCTTTCTTT	CASGLSGGTEAFF
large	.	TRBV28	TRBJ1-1	TGTGCCAGCAGTTTTCGGGGCACCCAGGAAGCTTTCTTT	CASSFRGTQEAFF
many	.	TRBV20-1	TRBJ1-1	TGCAGTGCAAGGGACCCGCCGAACACTGAAGCTTTCTTT	CSARDPPNTEAFF
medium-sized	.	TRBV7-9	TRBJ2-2	TGTGCCAGCACCCCTGGAGGGGCGGACACCGGGGAGCTGTTTTTT	CASTPGGADTGELFF
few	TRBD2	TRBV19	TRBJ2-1	TGTGCCAGTAGTCCCCATAGCGGGGAAAGGTACAATGAGCAGTTCTTC	CASSPHSGERYNEQFF
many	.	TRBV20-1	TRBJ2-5	TGCAGTGCTAGAGATATCACAGGGAGAGAGACCCAGTACTTC	CSARDITGRETQYF
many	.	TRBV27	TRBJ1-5	TGTGCCAGCAGTAACAGGGAACGCGGTCAGCCCCAGCATTTT	CASSNRERGQPQHF
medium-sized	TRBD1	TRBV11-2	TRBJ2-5	TGTGCCAGCAGCTTAGACCCGACAGGGGGGGAGACCCAGTACTTC	CASSLDPTGGETQYF
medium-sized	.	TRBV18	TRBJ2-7	TGTGCCAGCTCTCCGGACTTATCCTCCGAGCAGTACTTC	CASSPDLSSEQYF
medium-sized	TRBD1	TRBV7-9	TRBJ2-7	TGTGCCAGCAGCTCCGGACAGGGTTGGGACGAGCAGTACTTC	CASSSGQGWDEQYF
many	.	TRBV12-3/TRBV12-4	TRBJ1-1	TGTGCCAGCAGTTTACAGGGGCGGGCCACTGAAGCTTTCTTT	CASSLQGRATEAFF
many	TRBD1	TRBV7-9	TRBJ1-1	TGTGCCAGCAGCTTCGAGGGACAGGTGAACACTGAAGCTTTCTTT	CASSFEGQVNTEAFF
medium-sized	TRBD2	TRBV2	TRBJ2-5	TGTGCCAGCAGTGAAAAGGGTCCGACTAGCTACCAAGAGACCCAGTACTTC	CASSEKGPTSYQETQYF
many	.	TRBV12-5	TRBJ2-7	TGTGCTAGTGGTTGGGGGCGGGAGCAGTACTTC	CASGWGREQYF
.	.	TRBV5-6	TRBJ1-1	TGTGCCAGCAGCTTGTGGGAGAACACTGAAGCTTTCTTT	CASSLWENTEAFF
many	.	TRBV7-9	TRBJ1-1	TGTGCCAGCAGCTTAGCGCTGAACACTGAAGCTTTCTTT	CASSLALNTEAFF
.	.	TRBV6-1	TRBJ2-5	TGTGCCATCCTGTGGACCCAAGAGACCCAGTACTTC	CAILWTQETQYF
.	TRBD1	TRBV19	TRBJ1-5	TGTGCCAGCACGGGGACAGGGGGCAATCAGCCCCAGCATTTT	CASTGTGGNQPQHF
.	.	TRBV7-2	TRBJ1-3	TGTGCCAGCAGCTCCCAGACCACCGGCGGTTCTGGAAACACCATATATTTT	CASSSQTTGGSGNTIYF
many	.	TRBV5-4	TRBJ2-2	TGTGCCAGCAGCCCGAGGACGGGCCGGGACGGGGAGCTGTTTTTT	CASSPRTGRDGELFF
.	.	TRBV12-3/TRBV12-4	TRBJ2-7	TGTGCCAGCAGTTTAAGGGGGGATACCGAGCAGTACTTC	CASSLRGDTEQYF
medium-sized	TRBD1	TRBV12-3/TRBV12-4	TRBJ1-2	TGTGCCAGCAGCCTCGCATCGCCGGGACAGTCCCCAACCGACTATGGCTACACCTTC	CASSLASPGQSPTDYGYTF
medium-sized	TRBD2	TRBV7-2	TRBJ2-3	TGTGCCAGCAGCTCGAGCGGACTAGCGGGGGTAGCAGATACGCAGTATTTT	CASSSSGLAGVADTQYF
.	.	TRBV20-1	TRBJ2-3	TGCAGTGCTAGAGATTTCCGGGACACCGCGTGGACAGATACGCAGTATTTT	CSARDFRDTAWTDTQYF
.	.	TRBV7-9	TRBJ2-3	TGTGCCAGCAGCCAGGGGTCTAGCACAGATACGCAGTATTTT	CASSQGSSTDTQYF
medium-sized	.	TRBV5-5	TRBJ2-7	TGTGCCAGCAGCCTCCAGCTTGACTACGTGGAGCAGTACTTC	CASSLQLDYVEQYF
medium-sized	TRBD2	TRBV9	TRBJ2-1	TGTGCCAGCAGCGATAGCGGGGGGGCGGGGAATGAGCAGTTCTTC	CASSDSGGAGNEQFF
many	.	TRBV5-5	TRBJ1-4	TGTGCCAGCAGCTCAGCCCAGGGGCGAAATGAAAAACTGTTTTTT	CASSSAQGRNEKLFF
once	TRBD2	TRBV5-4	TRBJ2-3	TGTGCCAGCAGCGAGCGGACTAGCGCACTTACGCAGTATTTT	CASSERTSALTQYF
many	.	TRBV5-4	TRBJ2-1	TGTGCCAGCAGCTTGAGGTTAGCAGGAAATGAGCAGTTCTTC	CASSLRLAGNEQFF